The T cell receptor (beta chain) under discussion was sequenced for a study of OX40 agonist ivuxolimab in advanced cancers. Concerning this clone: Antigen unknown.

Overall study findings and caveats: In CD8+ T cells, expanded clones were on average more numerous than in CD4+.

Germline CDR1 MDHEN, CDR2 SYDVKM. The CDR3 runs to 13 residues. V shed 4 bases and J 11 bases; nucleotides not matched to a gene: 10. The table came from immunoSEQ multiplex PCR; TCRdb's copy has only in-frame clones and leaves some out. The table lists approximately 53,000 clones, approximately 95% of them singletons. The chain is built from TRBV28 and TRBJ1-1, with TRBD1 identical over 7 bases. The TCR comes from an adult with an advanced solid tumor such as melanoma, head and neck, liver or kidney cancer. This specimen consisted of CD4+ or CD8+ T cells sorted from blood, obtained in a trial of the OX40 agonist ivuxolimab. The CDR3 sequence is CASSSRTGGEAFF. DNA of the CDR3: TGTGCCAGCAGTTCGAGGACAGGAGGAGAGGCTTTCTTT.